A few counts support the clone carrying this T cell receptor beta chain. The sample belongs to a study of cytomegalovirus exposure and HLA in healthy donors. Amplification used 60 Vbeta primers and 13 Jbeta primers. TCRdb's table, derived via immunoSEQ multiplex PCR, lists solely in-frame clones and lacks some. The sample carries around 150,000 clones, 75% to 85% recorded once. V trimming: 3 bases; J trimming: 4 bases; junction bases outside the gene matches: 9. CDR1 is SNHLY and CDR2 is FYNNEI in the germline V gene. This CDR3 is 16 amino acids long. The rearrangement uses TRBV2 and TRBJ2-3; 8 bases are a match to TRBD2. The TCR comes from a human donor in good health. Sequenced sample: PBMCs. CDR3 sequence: CASSDPSGRAADTQYF. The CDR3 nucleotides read TGTGCCAGCAGTGATCCCAGCGGGAGAGCCGCAGATACGCAGTATTTT.